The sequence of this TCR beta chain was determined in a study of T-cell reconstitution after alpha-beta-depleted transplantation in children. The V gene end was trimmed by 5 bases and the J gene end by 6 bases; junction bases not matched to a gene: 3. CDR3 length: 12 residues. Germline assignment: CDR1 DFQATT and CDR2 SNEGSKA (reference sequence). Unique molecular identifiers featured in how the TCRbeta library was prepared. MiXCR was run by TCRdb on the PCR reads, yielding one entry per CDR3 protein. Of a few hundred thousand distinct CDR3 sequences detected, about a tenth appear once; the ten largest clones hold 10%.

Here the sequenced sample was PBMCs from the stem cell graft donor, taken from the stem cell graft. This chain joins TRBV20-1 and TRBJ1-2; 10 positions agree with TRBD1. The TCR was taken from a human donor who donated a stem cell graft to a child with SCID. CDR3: CSAPGTGDGYTF. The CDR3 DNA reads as TGCAGTGCTCCCGGGACAGGGGATGGCTACACCTTC.